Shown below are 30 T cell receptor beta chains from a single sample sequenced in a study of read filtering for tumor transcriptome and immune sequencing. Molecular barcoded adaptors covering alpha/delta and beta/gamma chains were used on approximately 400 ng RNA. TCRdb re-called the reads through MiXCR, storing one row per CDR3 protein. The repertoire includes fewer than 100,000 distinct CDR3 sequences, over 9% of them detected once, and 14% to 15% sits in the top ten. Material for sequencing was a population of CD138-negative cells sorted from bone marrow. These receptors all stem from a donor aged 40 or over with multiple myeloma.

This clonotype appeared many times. DNA of the CDR3: TGTGCCAGCAGCTTAACCAGCAATCAGCCCCAGCATTTT. It yields the protein CASSLTSNQPQHF. The chain has TRBV7-2 and TRBJ1-5, with D unresolved. Trimming pared 2 bases from V and 1 base from J, leaving 3 bases between. Per germline, CDR1 SGHTA and CDR2 FQGNSA. The CDR3 covers 13 residues.

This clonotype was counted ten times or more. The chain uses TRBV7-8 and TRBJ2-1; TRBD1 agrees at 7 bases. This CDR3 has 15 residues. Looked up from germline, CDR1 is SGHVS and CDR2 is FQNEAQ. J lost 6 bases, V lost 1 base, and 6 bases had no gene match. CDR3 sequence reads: CASSLVFQGVNEQFF. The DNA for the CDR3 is TGTGCCAGCAGCTTAGTTTTTCAGGGGGTCAATGAGCAGTTCTTC.

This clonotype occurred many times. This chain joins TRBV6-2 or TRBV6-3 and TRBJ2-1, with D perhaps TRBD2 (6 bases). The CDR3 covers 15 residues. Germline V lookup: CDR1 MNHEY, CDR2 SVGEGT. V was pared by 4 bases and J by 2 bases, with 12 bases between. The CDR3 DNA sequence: TGTGCCAGCAGTTGGGCGGGGCCCACCTACAATGAGCAGTTCTTC. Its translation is CASSWAGPTYNEQFF.

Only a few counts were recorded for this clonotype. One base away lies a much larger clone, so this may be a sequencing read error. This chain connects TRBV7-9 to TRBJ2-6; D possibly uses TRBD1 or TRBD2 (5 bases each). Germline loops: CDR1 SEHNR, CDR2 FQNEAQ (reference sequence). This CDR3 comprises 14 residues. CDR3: CASRPEPGANALTF. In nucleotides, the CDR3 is TGTGCCAGCAGGCCGGAACCCGGGGCCAACGCCCTGACTTTC.

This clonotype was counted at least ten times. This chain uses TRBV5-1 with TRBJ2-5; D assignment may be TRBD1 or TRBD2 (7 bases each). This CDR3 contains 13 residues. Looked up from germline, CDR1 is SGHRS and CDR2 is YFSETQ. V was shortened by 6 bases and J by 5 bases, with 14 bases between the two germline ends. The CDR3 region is CASTGGELETQYF. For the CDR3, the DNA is TGCGCCAGCACAGGGGGGGAGTTGGAGACCCAGTACTTC.

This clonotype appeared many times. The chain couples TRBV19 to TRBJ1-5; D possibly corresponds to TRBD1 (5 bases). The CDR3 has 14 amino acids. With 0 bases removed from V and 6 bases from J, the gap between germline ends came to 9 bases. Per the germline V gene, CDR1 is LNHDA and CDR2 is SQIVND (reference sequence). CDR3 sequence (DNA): TGTGCCAGTAGTATAGAGGGGAGGGGTCAGCCCCAGCATTTT. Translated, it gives CASSIEGRGQPQHF.

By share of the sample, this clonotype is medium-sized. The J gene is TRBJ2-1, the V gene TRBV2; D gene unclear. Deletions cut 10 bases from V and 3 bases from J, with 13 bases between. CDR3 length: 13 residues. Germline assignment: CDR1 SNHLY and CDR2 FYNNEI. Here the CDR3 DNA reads TGTGCCACCGCAGATGCCTACTACAATGAGCAGTTCTTC. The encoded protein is CATADAYYNEQFF.

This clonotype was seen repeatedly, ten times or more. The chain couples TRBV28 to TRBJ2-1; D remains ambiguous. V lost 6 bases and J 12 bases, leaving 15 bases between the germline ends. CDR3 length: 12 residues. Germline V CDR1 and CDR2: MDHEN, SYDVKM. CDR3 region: CASSNAGQMQFF. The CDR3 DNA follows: TGTGCCAGCAGCAATGCAGGCCAAATGCAGTTCTTC.

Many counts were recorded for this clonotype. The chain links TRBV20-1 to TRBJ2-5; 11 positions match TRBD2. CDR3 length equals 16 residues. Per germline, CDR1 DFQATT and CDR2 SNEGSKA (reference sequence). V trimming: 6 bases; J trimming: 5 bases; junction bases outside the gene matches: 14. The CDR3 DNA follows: TGCAGTGCCAAACCCTTTCTAGCGGGAGGTATCGAGACCCAGTACTTC. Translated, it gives CSAKPFLAGGIETQYF.

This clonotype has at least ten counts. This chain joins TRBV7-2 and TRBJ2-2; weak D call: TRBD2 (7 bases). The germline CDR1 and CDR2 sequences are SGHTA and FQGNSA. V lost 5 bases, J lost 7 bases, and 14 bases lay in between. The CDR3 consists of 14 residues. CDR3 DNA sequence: TGTGCCAGCAGCCAAGGGGGGGCAGGCGGGGAGCTGTTTTTT. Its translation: CASSQGGAGGELFF.

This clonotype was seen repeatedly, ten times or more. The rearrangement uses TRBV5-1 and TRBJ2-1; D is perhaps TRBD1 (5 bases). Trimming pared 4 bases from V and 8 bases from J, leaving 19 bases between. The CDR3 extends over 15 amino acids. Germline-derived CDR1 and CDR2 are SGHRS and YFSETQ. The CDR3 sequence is CASSPDTGRVDEQFF. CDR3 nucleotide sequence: TGCGCCAGCAGCCCCGACACAGGACGGGTCGATGAGCAGTTCTTC.

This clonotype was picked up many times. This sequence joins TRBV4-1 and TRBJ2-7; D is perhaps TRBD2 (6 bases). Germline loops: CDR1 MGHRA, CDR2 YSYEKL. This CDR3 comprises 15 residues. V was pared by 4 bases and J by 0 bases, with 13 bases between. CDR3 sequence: CASSPGGTSSYEQYF. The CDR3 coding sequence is TGCGCCAGCAGCCCCGGGGGTACTAGCTCCTACGAGCAGTACTTC.

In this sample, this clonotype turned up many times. The CDR3: CASSAGLTPGELFF. CDR3 DNA: TGCGCCAGCAGCGCAGGACTAACCCCCGGGGAGCTGTTTTTT. This chain uses TRBV5-1 with TRBJ2-2; a weak D match, TRBD2 (6 bases). Trimming removed 4 bases from V and 6 bases from J, with 13 bases in between. CDR1 is SGHRS and CDR2 is YFSETQ in the germline V gene. This CDR3 region has 14 residues.

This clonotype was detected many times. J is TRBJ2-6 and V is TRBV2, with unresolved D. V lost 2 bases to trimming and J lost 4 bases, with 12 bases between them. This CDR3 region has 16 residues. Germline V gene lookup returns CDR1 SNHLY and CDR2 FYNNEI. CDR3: CASSEQLTGGANVLTF. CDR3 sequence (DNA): TGTGCCAGCAGTGAACAGCTAACTGGAGGGGCCAACGTCCTGACTTTC.

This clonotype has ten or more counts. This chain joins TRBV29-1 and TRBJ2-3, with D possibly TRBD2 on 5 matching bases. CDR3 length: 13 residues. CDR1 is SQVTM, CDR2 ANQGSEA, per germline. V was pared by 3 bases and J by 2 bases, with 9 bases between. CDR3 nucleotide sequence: TGCAGCGTTGATGCGGGCCTCACAGATACGCAGTATTTT. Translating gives CSVDAGLTDTQYF.

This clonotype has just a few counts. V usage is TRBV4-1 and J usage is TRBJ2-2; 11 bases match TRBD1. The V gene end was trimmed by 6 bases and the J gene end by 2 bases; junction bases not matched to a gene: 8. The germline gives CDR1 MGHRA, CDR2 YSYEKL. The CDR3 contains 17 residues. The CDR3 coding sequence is TGCGCCAGCAGTCGAGAAGGACAGGGGGCCAACACCGGGGAGCTGTTTTTT. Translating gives CASSREGQGANTGELFF.

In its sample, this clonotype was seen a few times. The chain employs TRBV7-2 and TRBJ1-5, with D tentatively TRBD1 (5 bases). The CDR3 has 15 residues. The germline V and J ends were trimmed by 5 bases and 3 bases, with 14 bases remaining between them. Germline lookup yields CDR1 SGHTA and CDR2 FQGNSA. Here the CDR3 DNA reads TGTGCCAGCAGCGTCATGAAAGGGGACAATCAGCCCCAGCATTTT. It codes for CASSVMKGDNQPQHF.

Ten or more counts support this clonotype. The CDR3 sequence is CASSTGPGYEQYF. As DNA, the CDR3 is TGTGCCAGCAGTACCGGGCCTGGGTACGAGCAGTACTTC. The chain carries TRBV11-2 and TRBJ2-7; D ambiguous. This CDR3 comprises 13 residues. V lost 6 bases, J lost 4 bases, and 13 bases lay in between. The germline V gene encodes CDR1 SGHAT and CDR2 FQNNGV.

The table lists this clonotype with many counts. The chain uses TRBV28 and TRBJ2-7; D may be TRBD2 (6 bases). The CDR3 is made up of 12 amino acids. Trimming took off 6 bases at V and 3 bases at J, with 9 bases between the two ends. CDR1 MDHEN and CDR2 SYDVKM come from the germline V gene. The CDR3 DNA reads TGTGCCAGCAGGTCCGGGGGCTACGAGCAGTACTTC. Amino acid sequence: CASRSGGYEQYF.

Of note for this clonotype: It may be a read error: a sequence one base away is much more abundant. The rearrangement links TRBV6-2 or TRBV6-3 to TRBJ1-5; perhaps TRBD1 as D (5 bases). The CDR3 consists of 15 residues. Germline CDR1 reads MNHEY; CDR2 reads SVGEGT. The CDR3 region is CANSYDDSKGQPQHF. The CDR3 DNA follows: TGTGCCAACAGTTACGATGACAGTAAGGGCCAGCCCCAGCATTTT.

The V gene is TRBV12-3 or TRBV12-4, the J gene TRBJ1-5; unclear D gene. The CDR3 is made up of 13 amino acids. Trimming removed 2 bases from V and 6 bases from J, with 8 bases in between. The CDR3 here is CASSLQNGQPQHF. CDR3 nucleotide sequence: TGTGCCAGCAGTTTACAGAATGGTCAGCCCCAGCATTTT.

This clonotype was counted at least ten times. The CDR3 loop is CASSLSGARGLSNQPQHF. The DNA of the CDR3 is TGTGCCAGCAGTTTGTCCGGGGCCAGGGGGCTTAGCAATCAGCCCCAGCATTTT. This chain connects TRBV28 to TRBJ1-5, with TRBD1 matching 8 bases. CDR1 MDHEN and CDR2 SYDVKM come from the germline V gene. The CDR3 length is 18 residues. V trimming: 3 bases; J trimming: 0 bases; junction bases outside the gene matches: 10.

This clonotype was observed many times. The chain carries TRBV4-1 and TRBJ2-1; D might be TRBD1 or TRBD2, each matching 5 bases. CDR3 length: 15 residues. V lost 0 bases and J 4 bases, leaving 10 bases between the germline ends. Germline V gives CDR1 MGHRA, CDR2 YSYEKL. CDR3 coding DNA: TGCGCCAGCAGCCAAGACGGGGACGGTTACAATGAGCAGTTCTTC. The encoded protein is CASSQDGDGYNEQFF.

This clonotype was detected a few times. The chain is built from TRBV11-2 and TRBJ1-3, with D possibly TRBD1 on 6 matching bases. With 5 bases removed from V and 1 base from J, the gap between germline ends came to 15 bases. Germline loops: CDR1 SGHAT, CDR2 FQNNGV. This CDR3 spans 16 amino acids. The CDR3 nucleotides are TGTGCCAGCAGCCCAGGGGTTTGGGGTTCTGGAAACACCATATATTTT. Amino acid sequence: CASSPGVWGSGNTIYF.

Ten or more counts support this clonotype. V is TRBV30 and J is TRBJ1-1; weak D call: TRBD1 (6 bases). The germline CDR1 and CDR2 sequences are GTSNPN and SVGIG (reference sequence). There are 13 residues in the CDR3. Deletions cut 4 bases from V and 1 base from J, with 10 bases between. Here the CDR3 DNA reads TGTGCCTGGACTTCAGGGGAGAACACTGAAGCTTTCTTT. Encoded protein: CAWTSGENTEAFF.

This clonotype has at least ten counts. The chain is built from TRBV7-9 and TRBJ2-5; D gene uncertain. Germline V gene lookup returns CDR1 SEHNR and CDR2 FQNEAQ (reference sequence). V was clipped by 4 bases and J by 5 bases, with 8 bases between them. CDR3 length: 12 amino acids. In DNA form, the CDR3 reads TGTGCCAGCAGCTCCTCCGGGGAGACCCAGTACTTC. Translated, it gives CASSSSGETQYF.

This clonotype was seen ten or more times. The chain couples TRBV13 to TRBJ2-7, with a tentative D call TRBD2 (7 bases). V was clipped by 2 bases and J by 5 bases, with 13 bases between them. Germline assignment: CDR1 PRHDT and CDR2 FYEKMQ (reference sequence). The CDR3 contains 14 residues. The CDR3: CASSLRGGVDEQYF. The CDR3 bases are TGTGCCAGCAGCTTAAGGGGGGGTGTCGACGAGCAGTACTTC.

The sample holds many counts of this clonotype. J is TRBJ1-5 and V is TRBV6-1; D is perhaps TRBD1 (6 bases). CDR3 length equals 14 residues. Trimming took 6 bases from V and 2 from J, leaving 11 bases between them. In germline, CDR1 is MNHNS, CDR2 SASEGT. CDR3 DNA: TGTGCCAGCAGCGGCCCAGGGGGCAATCAGCCCCAGCATTTT. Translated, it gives CASSGPGGNQPQHF.

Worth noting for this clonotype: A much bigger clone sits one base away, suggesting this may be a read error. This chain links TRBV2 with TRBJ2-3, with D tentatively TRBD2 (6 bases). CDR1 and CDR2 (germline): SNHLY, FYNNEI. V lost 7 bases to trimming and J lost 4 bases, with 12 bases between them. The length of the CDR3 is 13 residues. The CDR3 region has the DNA TGTGCCAGCAAGGGCGGGGTGGCAGATACGCAGTATTTT. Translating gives CASKGGVADTQYF.

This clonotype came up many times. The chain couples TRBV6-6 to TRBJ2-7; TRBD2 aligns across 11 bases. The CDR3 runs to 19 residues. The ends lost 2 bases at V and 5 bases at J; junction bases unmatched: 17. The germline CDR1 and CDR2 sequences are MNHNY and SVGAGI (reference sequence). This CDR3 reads CASSYPLVAGGPYSDEQYF. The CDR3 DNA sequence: TGTGCCAGCAGTTACCCCCTAGTAGCGGGAGGGCCGTACAGCGACGAGCAGTACTTC.